Included here is one T cell receptor (beta chain) sequence, with context. Data came from immunoSEQ multiplex PCR; TCRdb stores just in-frame clones and leaves some out. Here the sample spans 2 million to 2.5 million clones, roughly 91% being singletons. The source of the sample is a study of shared clonotypes between healthy human individuals. Germline CDR1 and CDR2: LGHNA and YSLEER. This CDR3 region has 15 residues. Trimming took 4 bases from V and 5 from J; bases not matched to a gene: 11. Selected positively for CCR7 and CD45RO-negative, naive CD8 cells excluded terminally differentiated effector memory CD45RA+ cells.

This chain connects TRBV4-3 to TRBJ2-7, with 7 bases aligning to TRBD1. The source is a man between 18 and 29 years old in good health. Some clones in this sample may be carry-over from other donors' samples. The specimen sequenced was naive CD8+ T cells from PBMCs. CDR3 region: CASSLNRDSRHEQYF. For the CDR3, the DNA is TGCGCCAGCAGCCTTAACCGGGACAGCCGTCACGAGCAGTACTTC.